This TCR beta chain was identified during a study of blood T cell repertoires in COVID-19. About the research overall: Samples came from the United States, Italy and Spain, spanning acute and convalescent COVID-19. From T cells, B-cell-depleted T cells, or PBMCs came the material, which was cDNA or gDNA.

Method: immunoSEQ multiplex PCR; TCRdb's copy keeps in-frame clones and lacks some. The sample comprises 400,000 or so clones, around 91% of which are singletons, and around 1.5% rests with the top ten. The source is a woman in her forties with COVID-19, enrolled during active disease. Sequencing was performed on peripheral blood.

The chain's CDR3 is CASSITGALGSPLHF. The CDR3 coding sequence is TGTGCCAGTAGTATAACAGGGGCGCTGGGTTCACCCCTCCACTTT. The chain is built from TRBV19 and TRBJ1-6; 7 bases align to TRBD1. CDR3 size: 15 residues. Germline V gene sequence: CDR1 LNHDA, CDR2 SQIVND (reference sequence). Trimming at V came to 2 bases and at J to 9 bases, leaving 7 bases not matched to a gene.